A selection of T cell receptor beta chains follows, all from one sample in a study of T cells in Graves' hyperthyroidism and ophthalmopathy. TCRdb re-derived calls from the multiplex PCR reads in MiXCR, one entry per CDR3 protein. The sample contains 610,000 or so distinct CDR3 sequences, 46% of which appear only once. Sequencing was carried out using peripheral blood or thyroid tissue (not recorded which). These receptors came from a woman under 30 with Graves' hyperthyroidism. CDR3s include the opening cysteine and the closing phenylalanine or tryptophan. Fields, in order: V gene, clone size, J gene, D gene, CDR3 DNA, CDR3 protein. The D gene is left open where the match is weak. The listing skips clone size in some rows; elsewhere it reads once, few, many or a size class.

>TRBV27|many|TRBJ2-7|TRBD1
TGTGCCACCGGGACAGGGGTCTACGAGCAGTACTTC
CATGTGVYEQYF
>TRBV10-3|once|TRBJ1-3|-
TGTGCCATCAGTCCCGGGGGCACTGGAAACACCATATATTTT
CAISPGGTGNTIYF
>TRBV20-1|many|TRBJ2-7|TRBD2
TGCAGTGCTAGAGTCCTGACTAGCGTCTCCTACGAGCAGTACTTC
CSARVLTSVSYEQYF
>TRBV20-1|many|TRBJ2-5|-
TGCAGTGCTAGAGATAGAAGGGGGGAGGGAATGGCAAGGGAGACCCAGTACTTC
CSARDRRGEGMARETQYF
>TRBV27|-|TRBJ1-1|-
TGTGCCAGCAGTCCCGGGACAATAGCTTTCTTT
CASSPGTIAFF
>TRBV29-1|-|TRBJ1-5|-
TGCAGCAGTCGACCAAATCAGCCCCAGCATTTT
CSSRPNQPQHF
>TRBV11-1|many|TRBJ2-2|-
TGTGCCAGCAGCTTAGCGGGGCCTAGTGTCACCGGGGAGCTGTTTTTT
CASSLAGPSVTGELFF
>TRBV14|few|TRBJ2-3|TRBD2
TGTGCCAGCAGCCAAGAGTATCCGGGAGGGAGCACAGATACGCAGTATTTT
CASSQEYPGGSTDTQYF
>TRBV29-1|few|TRBJ1-5|TRBD1
TGCAGCGTAGTTGTACAGGGGGGGCAGCCCCAGCATTTT
CSVVVQGGQPQHF
>TRBV25-1|many|TRBJ1-2|-
TGTGCCAGCAGTGAACAGGGGTTTACTTCGGGTGGCTACACCTTC
CASSEQGFTSGGYTF
>TRBV20-1|many|TRBJ2-5|TRBD2
TGCAGTGCTAGAGATTGGCGGGAGGGGTACCAAGAGACCCAGTACTTC
CSARDWREGYQETQYF
>TRBV2|-|TRBJ2-7|-
TGTGCCAGCAGCTTGGGGACATTCCCTGCCTACGAGCAGTACTTC
CASSLGTFPAYEQYF
>TRBV12-3/TRBV12-4|few|TRBJ1-1|TRBD1
TGTGCCAGCAGCCGGACAGGGGGCAATGTAAGAGCTTTCTTT
CASSRTGGNVRAFF
>TRBV6-5|many|TRBJ2-2|-
TGTGCCAGCAGGAGGAACACCGGGGAGCTGTTTTTT
CASRRNTGELFF
>TRBV10-2|many|TRBJ1-1|-
TGCGCCAGCAGTGAGCCTAGACAAGCGAACACTGAAGCTTTCTTT
CASSEPRQANTEAFF
>TRBV29-1|-|TRBJ1-2|TRBD1
TGCAGCGTTAGACAGGGAGGCGGGTCGGGGTATGGCTACACCTTC
CSVRQGGGSGYGYTF
>TRBV6-6|many|TRBJ1-6|-
TGTGCCAGCACACAGCTATATAATTCACCCCTCCACTTT
CASTQLYNSPLHF
>TRBV6-5|few|TRBJ2-2|-
TGTGCCAGCAGTCGTCTAGGGACGAGGGATGGCACCGGGGAGCTGTTTTTT
CASSRLGTRDGTGELFF
>TRBV12-3/TRBV12-4|-|TRBJ1-2|-
TGTGCCAGCATGGTGGGGAGGGGGTTCTATGGCTACACCTTC
CASMVGRGFYGYTF
>TRBV7-9|many|TRBJ2-7|TRBD1
TGTGCCAGCAGCACCACACAGGGGCTGGGGTACTTC
CASSTTQGLGYF
>TRBV18|-|TRBJ1-1|TRBD1
TGTGCCAGCTCCCTCGGTGGGACAGGGAACACTGAAGCTTTCTTT
CASSLGGTGNTEAFF
>TRBV5-6|few|TRBJ2-2|-
TGTGCCAGCAGCTTGGAGAACAGTAGACGCGGGGAGCTGTTTTTT
CASSLENSRRGELFF
>TRBV10-3|-|TRBJ1-4|-
TGTGCCATCAGTGGACGGCGCATTGATCGGGGGGAACTGTTTTTT
CAISGRRIDRGELFF
>TRBV29-1|few|TRBJ1-2|-
TGCAGCGTTGAGGCAGGGGTCTTCGGTTATGGCTACACCTTC
CSVEAGVFGYGYTF
>TRBV7-6|-|TRBJ1-2|-
TGTGCCAGGCAAGTGGAGTCAACCAACTATGGCTACACCTTC
CARQVESTNYGYTF
>TRBV7-2|-|TRBJ2-5|-
TGTGCCAGCAGCTTAATTTACAACCAAGAGACCCAGTACTTC
CASSLIYNQETQYF
>TRBV12-3/TRBV12-4|many|TRBJ1-5|-
TGTGCCAGCACTCTTGACAGTTATAGCAATCAGCCCCAGCATTTT
CASTLDSYSNQPQHF
>TRBV20-1|-|TRBJ1-1|TRBD1
TGCAGTGCTAGGGTATCCGACAGGGAGAACACTGAAGCTTTCTTT
CSARVSDRENTEAFF
>TRBV2|-|TRBJ2-7|-
TGTGCCAGTGCCCAAACGGGAGCCTACGAGCAGTACTTC
CASAQTGAYEQYF
>TRBV9|many|TRBJ2-7|-
TGTGCCAGCAGCGTTGTAGTGGGAGATCACGGATCCTACGAGCAGTACTTC
CASSVVVGDHGSYEQYF
>TRBV20-1|-|TRBJ1-5|-
TGCAGTGCTTCTAAAGGGGCTAGCGGCAGTACCTCGTCGCCCCAGCATTTT
CSASKGASGSTSSPQHF
>TRBV12-3/TRBV12-4|-|TRBJ1-3|TRBD1
TGTGCCAGCAGTTTAGTTCCCCCGGGACAGGGGGCCTTCGGAAACACCATATATTTT
CASSLVPPGQGAFGNTIYF
>TRBV19|-|TRBJ2-1|-
TGTGCCAGTAGTACCGCGACTAGTTGGGGAGAGGTGCAGTTCTTC
CASSTATSWGEVQFF
>TRBV9|many|TRBJ2-7|-
TGTGCCAGCAGCGCGACGGGAGAGGGGTCGTACGAGCAGTACTTC
CASSATGEGSYEQYF
>TRBV20-1|many|TRBJ2-7|TRBD2
TGCAGTGCTGGTAGCGGGAGATACGAGCAGTACTTC
CSAGSGRYEQYF
>TRBV6-1|-|TRBJ1-5|-
TGTGCCATCAGTGAAGATGGGGGAGATGGCAATCAGCCCCAGCATTTT
CAISEDGGDGNQPQHF
>TRBV5-5|-|TRBJ2-7|-
TGTGCCAGCAGCTTGGGGGGGGCGAGGGTCTACGAGCAGTACTTC
CASSLGGARVYEQYF
>TRBV29-1|few|TRBJ1-1|-
TGCAGCGGGGGTGGGGGGTGGGGCAATGAAGCTTTCTTT
CSGGGGWGNEAFF
>TRBV15|-|TRBJ1-6|-
TGTGCCACCAGCAAGTCGGCGGATTCACCCCTCCACTTT
CATSKSADSPLHF
>TRBV29-1|-|TRBJ2-7|TRBD2
TGCAGCGTCGTGAGGACTAGCGCCTCCTACGAGCAGTACTTC
CSVVRTSASYEQYF
>TRBV10-2|few|TRBJ1-3|-
TGCGCCAGCAGTGAGTCAGGGGTTGGAAACACCATATATTTT
CASSESGVGNTIYF
>TRBV25-1|-|TRBJ2-7|TRBD2
TGTGCCAGCGTAACCGGACTAGCGGGATTCTACGAGCAGTACTTC
CASVTGLAGFYEQYF
>TRBV14|many|TRBJ2-7|-
TGTGCCAGCAGCCAAGAAGTGGACGAGCAGTACTTC
CASSQEVDEQYF
>TRBV6-1|few|TRBJ2-7|-
TGTGCCAGCAGTTTCACAGATACCTACGAGCAGTACTTC
CASSFTDTYEQYF
>TRBV29-1|-|TRBJ1-2|TRBD1
TGCAGCGTTGGACCCCGGGACAGGAGATATGGCTACACCTTC
CSVGPRDRRYGYTF
>TRBV29-1|few|TRBJ1-1|-
TGCAGCTTAAGGTACTGGGACACTGAAGCTTTCTTT
CSLRYWDTEAFF
>TRBV30|few|TRBJ1-2|-
TGTGCCTGGAGCACGGACTTCTCGACCTATGGCTACACCTTC
CAWSTDFSTYGYTF
>TRBV11-2|-|TRBJ1-2|-
TGTGCCACCAGTGATATGAGAGGGGCTGAAACCGGCTACACCTTC
CATSDMRGAETGYTF
>TRBV7-2|-|TRBJ2-3|TRBD1
TGCGCCAGCAGCCACGGGACAGGCACAGATACGCAGTATTTT
CASSHGTGTDTQYF
>TRBV7-6|many|TRBJ2-7|-
TGTGCCAGCAGCTTTTCAGGGGACTACGAGCAGTACTTC
CASSFSGDYEQYF
>TRBV19|few|TRBJ1-4|-
TGTGCCAGTGCCCCTTCGGGCGAAAAACTGTTTTTT
CASAPSGEKLFF
>TRBV18|many|TRBJ2-5|TRBD1
TGTGCCAGCTCACCTGGGACAGGGGACGAGACCCAGTACTTC
CASSPGTGDETQYF
>TRBV3-1|many|TRBJ1-6|TRBD1
TGTGCCAGCAGCCCCCGGGACAGGAATTCTTCACCCCTCCACTTT
CASSPRDRNSSPLHF
>TRBV12-3/TRBV12-4|many|TRBJ1-1|TRBD1
TGTGCCAGCAGCCCAGGGGGCGCCGGCACTGAAGCTTTCTTT
CASSPGGAGTEAFF
>TRBV27|-|TRBJ1-2|TRBD1
TGTGCCAGCGGGGGACAGGGAAAGTATGGCTACACCTTC
CASGGQGKYGYTF
>TRBV19|many|TRBJ1-4|-
TGTGCCAGTACCGAGGACCCTACTAATGAAAAACTGTTTTTT
CASTEDPTNEKLFF
>TRBV15|many|TRBJ1-4|-
TGTGCCACCAGCAGGTCCGGGACAACGGATGAAAAACTGTTTTTT
CATSRSGTTDEKLFF